This T cell receptor beta chain was sequenced in a study of technical replicates of blood from four donors. Here immunoSEQ multiplex PCR was the method, and the copy in TCRdb shows in-frame clones only, minus some. The data hold approximately 94,000 clones, with approximately 95% observed a single time. The origin of this receptor is a human donor in good health. The source material was T cells isolated from PBMCs.

The CDR3 here is CASSIMRANTGELFF. In DNA, the CDR3 is TGTGCCAGCAGCATAATGCGGGCGAACACCGGGGAGCTGTTTTTT. The chain carries TRBV7-3 and TRBJ2-2; perhaps TRBD2 as D (5 bases). The length of the CDR3 is 15 residues. V lost 5 bases and J 0 bases, leaving 10 bases between the germline ends. Germline V CDR1 and CDR2: SGHTA, FQGTGA.